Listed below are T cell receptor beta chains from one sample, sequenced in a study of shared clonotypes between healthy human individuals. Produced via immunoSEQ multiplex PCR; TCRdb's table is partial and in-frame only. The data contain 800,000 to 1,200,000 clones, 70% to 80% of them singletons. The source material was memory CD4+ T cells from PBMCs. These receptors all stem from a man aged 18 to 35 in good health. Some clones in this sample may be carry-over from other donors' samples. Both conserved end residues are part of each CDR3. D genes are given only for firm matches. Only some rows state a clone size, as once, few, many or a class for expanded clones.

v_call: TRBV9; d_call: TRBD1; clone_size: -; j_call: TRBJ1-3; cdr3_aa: CASSRTGAAGNTIYF; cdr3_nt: TGTGCCAGCAGCCGGACAGGGGCCGCTGGAAACACCATATATTTT
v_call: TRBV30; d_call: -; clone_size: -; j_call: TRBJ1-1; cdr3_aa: CAWSVQGRTEAFF; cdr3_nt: TGTGCCTGGAGTGTACAGGGCCGGACTGAAGCTTTCTTT
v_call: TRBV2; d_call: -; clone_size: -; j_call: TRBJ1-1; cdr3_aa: CASRTQTEGTEAFF; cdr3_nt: TGTGCCAGCAGGACCCAAACCGAGGGGACTGAAGCTTTCTTT
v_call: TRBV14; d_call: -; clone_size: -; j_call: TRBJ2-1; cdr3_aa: CASSQGRIKRGGQFF; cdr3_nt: TGTGCCAGCAGCCAAGGGAGAATAAAGCGCGGAGGGCAGTTCTTC
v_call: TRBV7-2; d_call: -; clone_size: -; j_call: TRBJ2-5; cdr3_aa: CASSLVVGETQYF; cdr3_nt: TGTGCCAGCAGCTTAGTGGTGGGGGAGACCCAGTACTTC
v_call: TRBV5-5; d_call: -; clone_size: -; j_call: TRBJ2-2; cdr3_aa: CASSFSTIEHPTGELFF; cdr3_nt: TGTGCCAGCAGCTTTTCGACAATTGAGCACCCCACCGGGGAGCTGTTTTTT
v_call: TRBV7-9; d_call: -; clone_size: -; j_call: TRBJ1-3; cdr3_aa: CASRTAAGNTIYF; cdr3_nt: TGTGCCAGCAGGACAGCTGCTGGAAACACCATATATTTT
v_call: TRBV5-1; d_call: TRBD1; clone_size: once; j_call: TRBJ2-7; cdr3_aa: CASSPPGGSYEQYF; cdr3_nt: TGCGCCAGCAGCCCCCCAGGGGGCTCCTACGAGCAGTACTTC
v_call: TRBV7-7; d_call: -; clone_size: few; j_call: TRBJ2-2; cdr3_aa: CASSSYPTGELFF; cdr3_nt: TGTGCCAGCAGCTCCTATCCCACCGGGGAGCTGTTTTTT
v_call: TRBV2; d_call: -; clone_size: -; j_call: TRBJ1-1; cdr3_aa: CASIMTENTEAFF; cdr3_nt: TGTGCCAGCATTATGACGGAGAACACTGAAGCTTTCTTT
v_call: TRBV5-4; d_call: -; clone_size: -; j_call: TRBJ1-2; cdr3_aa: CASSTHGGRSNYGYTF; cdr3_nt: TGTGCCAGCAGCACCCATGGGGGGCGTTCTAACTATGGCTACACCTTC
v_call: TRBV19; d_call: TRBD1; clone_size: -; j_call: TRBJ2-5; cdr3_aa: CASSMTGAGETQYF; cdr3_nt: TGTGCCAGTAGTATGACAGGGGCTGGGGAGACCCAGTACTTC
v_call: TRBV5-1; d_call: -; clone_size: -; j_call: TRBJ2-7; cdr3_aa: CASSSQGDEQYF; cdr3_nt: TGCGCCAGCAGCAGTCAGGGTGACGAGCAGTACTTC
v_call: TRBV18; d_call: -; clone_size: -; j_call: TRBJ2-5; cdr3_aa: CASFYSGEETQYF; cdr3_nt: TGTGCCAGCTTCTATTCGGGGGAAGAGACCCAGTACTTC
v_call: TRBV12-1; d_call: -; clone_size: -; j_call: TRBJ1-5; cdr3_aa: CASSPTLWSQHF; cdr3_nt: TGTGCCAGCAGCCCGACTCTTTGGTCCCAGCATTTT
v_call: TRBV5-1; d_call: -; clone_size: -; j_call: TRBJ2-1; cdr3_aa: CASSFAGLRSYNEQFF; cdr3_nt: TGCGCCAGCAGCTTCGCGGGTCTTAGGTCCTACAATGAGCAGTTCTTC
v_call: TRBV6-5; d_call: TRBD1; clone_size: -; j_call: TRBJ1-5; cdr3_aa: CASSPRGQGNQPQHF; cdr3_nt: TGTGCCAGCAGCCCCAGGGGGCAGGGCAATCAGCCCCAGCATTTT
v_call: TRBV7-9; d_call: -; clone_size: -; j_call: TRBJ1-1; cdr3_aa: CASSLARGMGVNTEAFF; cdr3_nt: TGTGCCAGCAGCTTAGCGAGGGGTATGGGGGTGAACACTGAAGCTTTCTTT